This TCR beta chain originates from a study of regulatory T cells in long-lasting Graves disease. Regarding the study as a whole: Preferential use of TRBV28, TRBJ1-2 and TRBJ2-5 was seen in persistent disease. It was possible that the small sample size reduced accuracy. TCR diversity was lower in persistent Graves' patients (versus newly diagnosed ones).

There are a few counts of this clonotype. Antigen specificity is unknown. CDR3 regions were amplified by Arm-PCR using iRepertoire HTBI primers to build TCR beta libraries. Authors' processing steps: Across the samples, identification revealed 55 to 75 TRBV and about 13 TRBJ segments. TCRdb redid the calling of the multiplex PCR reads with MiXCR, one entry per CDR3 protein. These V and J calls are TCRdb output, not the study's own analysis. The table shows around 460,000 distinct CDR3 sequences, with 20% to 25% occurring only once. Germline V gene lookup returns CDR1 MDHEN and CDR2 SYDVKM. V shed 11 bases, J shed 4 bases, and the junction held 25 bases outside the gene matches. CDR3 length: 19 residues. Time point given: persistent/refractory GD, antithyroid drugs over 5 years with positive TRAb. The TCR library used RNA extracted from PBMCs.

This TCR derives from a female donor with Graves disease. The genes are TRBV28 and TRBJ2-3, with 9 bases that match TRBD2. The input for sequencing was peripheral blood mononuclear cells (PBMCs), taken when the disease was refractory, from a patient treated with antithyroid drugs. The CDR3 nucleotides are TGTGCCCACGAGGGGGCTAGCGGGACCGCTCCCCTGGGGCCAGATACGCAGTATTTT. Protein sequence: CAHEGASGTAPLGPDTQYF.